Listed below are T cell receptor beta chains from one sample, sequenced in a study of neurological immune-mediated disorders. TCRdb itself ran the 5' RACE reads through MiXCR, one entry per CDR3 protein. The sample yields about 38,000 distinct CDR3 sequences, 11% seen once. The sample taken for sequencing was CD4+ T cells from blood. The receptor source for this set is a woman in her twenties or thirties with HTLV-1-associated myelopathy (HAM/TSP). Both conserved end residues are part of each CDR3. A D gene is named only where the DNA matches it firmly. Some rows mark clone size as missing; the rest say once, few, many or name a class of expanded clone.

>TRBV3-1|TRBD1|many|TRBJ1-3
CASSQPGGGNTIYF
TGTGCCAGCAGCCAACCAGGGGGAGGAAACACCATATATTTT
>TRBV5-1|TRBD1|many|TRBJ1-2
CASSLRDRGTYGYTF
TGCGCCAGCAGCCTAAGGGACAGAGGGACCTATGGCTACACCTTC
>TRBV10-3|TRBD2|.|TRBJ2-1
CAISESLLAGAYNEQFF
TGTGCCATCAGTGAGTCGTTACTAGCGGGGGCCTACAATGAGCAGTTCTTC
>TRBV2|.|.|TRBJ2-7
CASSRTGTRGEEQYF
TGTGCCAGCAGCCGCACCGGGACACGGGGAGAGGAGCAGTACTTC
>TRBV7-2|.|many|TRBJ2-1
CASSSGRSRYNEQFF
TGTGCCAGCAGCTCGGGACGATCCAGGTACAATGAGCAGTTCTTC
>TRBV5-5|.|many|TRBJ1-1
CASSLRWGPTEAFF
TGTGCCAGCAGCTTGAGGTGGGGACCCACTGAAGCTTTCTTT
>TRBV9|.|.|TRBJ1-4
CASSVGSLTNEKLFF
TGTGCCAGCAGCGTCGGATCTCTCACTAATGAAAAACTGTTTTTT
>TRBV27|TRBD1|many|TRBJ1-1
CASSFFGTGGDGTEAFF
TGTGCCAGCAGTTTTTTCGGGACAGGGGGTGACGGGACTGAAGCTTTCTTT
>TRBV10-3|TRBD1|many|TRBJ2-4
CAISNRGKNIQYF
TGTGCCATCAGCAACAGGGGCAAAAACATTCAGTACTTC
>TRBV2|.|many|TRBJ2-2
CASSPQAHRSFGELFF
TGTGCCAGCAGTCCTCAGGCTCACAGGTCCTTCGGGGAGCTGTTTTTT
>TRBV5-1|.|many|TRBJ2-5
CASSSQGLSETQYF
TGCGCCAGCAGCTCTCAGGGTTTGTCCGAGACCCAGTACTTC
>TRBV6-5|.|many|TRBJ1-5
CASANEGSGQPQHF
TGTGCCAGCGCGAATGAGGGTTCGGGTCAGCCCCAGCATTTT
>TRBV12-3/TRBV12-4|TRBD1|many|TRBJ1-5
CASSLQGLGNQPQHF
TGTGCCAGCAGCCTACAGGGGTTAGGCAATCAGCCCCAGCATTTT
>TRBV20-1|.|many|TRBJ1-1
CSARVPGANTEAFF
TGCAGTGCTAGGGTCCCTGGGGCTAACACTGAAGCTTTCTTT
>TRBV19|.|many|TRBJ1-2
CASSIVLGFGGGYTF
TGTGCCAGTAGTATAGTACTCGGGTTTGGTGGCGGCTACACCTTC
>TRBV3-1|.|.|TRBJ2-1
CASSQMQGTFNEQFF
TGTGCCAGCAGCCAAATGCAGGGGACCTTCAATGAGCAGTTCTTC
>TRBV18|TRBD2|many|TRBJ2-1
CASSPLGEGEQFF
TGTGCCAGCTCACCATTGGGGGAGGGTGAGCAGTTCTTC
>TRBV7-9|.|many|TRBJ2-1
CASSLANEQFF
TGTGCCAGCAGCTTGGCCAATGAGCAGTTCTTC
>TRBV30|.|.|TRBJ1-1
CAGFLRRRASPEAFF
TGTGCCGGTTTTCTGAGGCGCAGGGCGAGCCCTGAAGCTTTCTTT
>TRBV5-1|.|many|TRBJ2-1
CASSLISGVFDEQFF
TGCGCCAGCAGCTTGATTTCGGGGGTGTTTGATGAGCAGTTCTTC
>TRBV5-1|.|many|TRBJ2-7
CASSLYTGREQYF
TGCGCCAGCAGCCTATACACGGGTCGGGAGCAGTACTTC
>TRBV7-9|.|many|TRBJ1-5
CASTKGSSGPQHF
TGTGCCAGCACCAAAGGCAGTAGCGGGCCCCAGCATTTT
>TRBV27|.|.|TRBJ1-6
CASGFVISYNSPLHF
TGTGCCAGCGGTTTCGTAATCTCCTATAATTCACCCCTCCACTTT
>TRBV6-5|TRBD1|many|TRBJ1-4
CASSYSTGHGEKLFF
TGTGCCAGCAGTTACTCGACAGGGCATGGGGAAAAACTGTTTTTT
>TRBV3-1|.|many|TRBJ2-6
CASSQGGQVNVLTF
TGTGCCAGCAGCCAAGGGGGACAAGTCAACGTCCTGACTTTC
>TRBV7-3|TRBD2|many|TRBJ2-2
CASSLIGLATGELFF
TGTGCCAGCAGCTTAATTGGACTAGCTACAGGGGAGCTGTTTTTT
>TRBV6-4|.|many|TRBJ1-1
CASSERGLNTEAFF
TGTGCCAGCAGTGAAAGGGGTTTGAACACTGAAGCTTTCTTT
>TRBV3-1|.|many|TRBJ1-2
CASSRADGYTF
TGTGCCAGCAGCCGGGCAGACGGCTACACCTTC
>TRBV3-1|.|many|TRBJ2-1
CASSQTLLVRNEQFF
TGTGCCAGCAGCCAAACTCTTCTAGTTCGCAATGAGCAGTTCTTC
>TRBV25-1|.|many|TRBJ2-7
CASSAQGIDEQYF
TGTGCCAGCAGTGCTCAGGGGATAGACGAGCAGTACTTC
>TRBV3-1|.|many|TRBJ1-1
CASSQGGNTEAFF
TGTGCCAGCAGCCAAGGGGGGAATACTGAAGCTTTCTTT
>TRBV5-1|.|many|TRBJ2-2
CASSPQIGGGRNTGELFF
TGCGCCAGCAGCCCCCAAATAGGAGGAGGCAGGAACACCGGGGAGCTGTTTTTT
>TRBV5-1|.|many|TRBJ1-1
CASSLSRTENTEAFF
TGCGCCAGCAGCTTGTCTCGGACAGAGAACACTGAAGCTTTCTTT
>TRBV5-1|.|.|TRBJ1-2
CASSPDAVYGYTF
TGCGCCAGCAGCCCGGACGCGGTTTATGGCTACACCTTC
>TRBV5-1|.|.|TRBJ2-1
CASGTYYNEQFF
TGCGCCAGCGGGACCTACTACAATGAGCAGTTCTTC
>TRBV19|.|many|TRBJ2-7
CASRGINSYEQYF
TGTGCCAGTAGAGGAATTAACTCCTACGAGCAGTACTTC
>TRBV11-2|.|many|TRBJ2-5
CASSLAAGSPPKTQYF
TGTGCCAGCAGCTTAGCAGCAGGGAGCCCCCCAAAGACCCAGTACTTC
>TRBV5-1|TRBD1|many|TRBJ2-2
CASSRGQENTGELFF
TGCGCCAGCAGCCGGGGACAGGAAAACACCGGGGAGCTGTTTTTT
>TRBV2|.|many|TRBJ1-5
CATGWDQPQHF
TGTGCCACCGGGTGGGATCAGCCCCAGCATTTT
>TRBV5-1|.|many|TRBJ2-3
CASSLPKGVGTDTQYF
TGCGCCAGCAGCTTGCCGAAGGGTGTCGGCACAGATACGCAGTATTTT
>TRBV5-1|TRBD2|many|TRBJ2-7
CASSFTSGGAYEQYF
TGCGCCAGCAGCTTCACTAGCGGGGGGGCCTACGAGCAGTACTTC
>TRBV19|.|.|TRBJ1-2
CASSKLRTGDYGYTF
TGTGCCAGTAGCAAGCTCAGGACGGGGGACTATGGCTACACCTTC
>TRBV4-2|.|many|TRBJ1-1
CASSQDWGGPPNTEAFF
TGTGCCAGCAGCCAAGACTGGGGGGGCCCGCCGAACACTGAAGCTTTCTTT
>TRBV12-3/TRBV12-4|.|.|TRBJ1-6
CASRSVSPLHF
TGTGCCAGCAGATCTGTTTCACCCCTGCACTTT
>TRBV9|.|many|TRBJ1-6
CASSPTGSLLNSPLHF
TGTGCCAGCAGCCCGACGGGTTCTCTTCTCAATTCACCCCTCCACTTT